The 20 T cell receptor beta chains below come from one sample, sequenced in a study of blood T cell repertoires in COVID-19. Here immunoSEQ multiplex PCR was the method, and the copy in TCRdb shows in-frame clones only, minus some. The top ten clones hold under 5.5% of a sample with more than 150,000 clones, roughly 82% of them seen once. Specimen: peripheral blood. These receptors originate from a woman in her 30s with acute or convalescent COVID-19.

This clone occurred once. This chain connects TRBV29-1 to TRBJ2-1, with D possibly being TRBD2 (7 bases). CDR1 is SQVTM and CDR2 is ANQGSEA in the germline V gene. V shed 8 bases and J shed 3 bases, with 14 bases lying between them. The CDR3 runs to 13 residues. DNA for the CDR3: TGCAGCTCCCGGGAGGACAGCTACAATGAGCAGTTCTTC. It is translated as CSSREDSYNEQFF.

The genes are TRBV10-3 and TRBJ2-5; TRBD2 agrees at 10 bases. The V and J ends lost 0 bases and 3 bases, in that order; junction bases with no gene match: 10. Germline-derived CDR1 and CDR2 are ENHRY and SYGVKD. CDR3 length: 18 residues. The CDR3 DNA reads as TGTGCCATCAGTGAGTCGAGGCCCGGACTAGCGGCAAAAGAGACCCAGTACTTC. Protein sequence: CAISESRPGLAAKETQYF.

Turning to this clone: The same CDR3 arises from other DNA sequences in this sample as well. The J gene is TRBJ2-7, the V gene TRBV3-1 (or the pseudogene TRBV3-2); TRBD2 is a possible D gene (6 bases). This CDR3 has 17 amino acids. Per the germline V gene, CDR1 is LGHDT and CDR2 is YNNKEL (reference sequence). The V end was cut by 1 base, the J end by 2 bases, with 18 bases between. CDR3 DNA: TGTGCCAGCAGCCAAGGAGGAGGGGCGGGCGGCACCTACGAGCAGTACTTC. Protein sequence: CASSQGGGAGGTYEQYF.

This clone was observed once. The chain employs TRBV5-1 and TRBJ2-2; 10 bases are shared with TRBD1. The V gene end was trimmed by 4 bases and the J gene end by 4 bases; junction bases not matched to a gene: 13. This CDR3 is built from 18 residues. CDR1 SGHRS and CDR2 YFSETQ come from the germline V gene. The CDR3 region has the DNA TGCGCCAGCAGCATGAGGGGACAGGGGCCCCGAGGCACCGGGGAGCTGTTTTTT. This sequence encodes CASSMRGQGPRGTGELFF.

The chain recombines TRBV18 with TRBJ1-1; D not resolved. This CDR3 is 14 amino acids long. Trimming took 3 bases from V and 1 from J, leaving 9 bases between them. Germline CDR1 and CDR2: KGHSH and LQKENI. Written as DNA, the CDR3 is TGTGCCAGCTCACCTAGCGGTAGGAACACTGAAGCTTTCTTT. It translates to CASSPSGRNTEAFF.

The genes are TRBV10-3 and TRBJ2-7; TRBD1 matches 7 bases. Germline V gives CDR1 ENHRY, CDR2 SYGVKD. There are 13 residues in the CDR3. Trimming at V came to 5 bases and at J to 3 bases, leaving 4 bases not matched to a gene. CDR3 DNA sequence: TGTGCCATCAGTCCCGGGACAGACTACGAGCAGTACTTC. It yields the protein CAISPGTDYEQYF.

The CDR3 is CASSPPGNEQFF. CDR3 DNA sequence: TGCGCCAGCAGCCCCCCGGGCAATGAGCAGTTCTTC. This chain connects TRBV4-1 to TRBJ2-1; D is uncertain. The V gene lost 4 bases and the J gene lost 6 bases, with 7 bases spanning the gap. Germline V CDR1 and CDR2: MGHRA, YSYEKL. This CDR3 is built from 12 residues.

The chain couples TRBV24-1 to TRBJ2-3; 14 bases align to TRBD2. The germline V gene encodes CDR1 KGHDR and CDR2 SFDVKD. The CDR3 is made up of 17 amino acids. The J segment lost 5 bases and the V segment lost 4 bases, leaving 7 bases of the junction unmatched. The CDR3 protein is CATSDPGTSGRQDTQYF. In DNA, the CDR3 is TGTGCCACCAGTGACCCCGGGACTAGCGGGAGACAAGATACGCAGTATTTT.

The J gene is TRBJ2-1, the V gene TRBV7-2, with D tentatively TRBD2 (6 bases). Germline V gives CDR1 SGHTA, CDR2 FQGNSA. This CDR3 region has 15 residues. V was clipped by 1 base and J by 7 bases, with 14 bases between them. This chain's CDR3 is CASSLDVTRGNEQFF. The CDR3 bases are TGTGCCAGCAGCTTAGATGTGACTAGGGGTAATGAGCAGTTCTTC.

The V gene is TRBV18, the J gene TRBJ2-2; possible D gene TRBD1, 6 bases. Trimming removed 3 bases at V and 4 bases at J, with 12 bases between. Per germline, CDR1 KGHSH and CDR2 LQKENI. The CDR3 has 15 amino acids. CDR3 region: CASSPRQATTGELFF. CDR3 nucleotides: TGTGCCAGCTCACCTAGACAGGCTACCACCGGGGAGCTGTTTTTT. Based on the CDR3 plus reference TRBV18 and TRBJ2-2, the full variable domain is NAGVMQNPRHLVRRRGQEARLRCSPMKGHSHVYWYRQLPEEGLKFMVYLQKENIIDESGMPKERFSAEFPKEGPSILRIQQVVRGDSAAYFCASSPRQATTGELFFGEGSRLTVL.

This chain connects TRBV10-3 to TRBJ1-2; the D is unclear. Germline V CDR1 and CDR2: ENHRY, SYGVKD. The CDR3 contains 14 residues. The V end was cut by 0 bases, the J end by 7 bases, with 12 bases between. The CDR3 DNA is TGTGCCATCAGTGAGTCGCTTTTCCCCAGTGGCTACACCTTC. This gives the protein CAISESLFPSGYTF.

The chain uses TRBV9 and TRBJ2-7; 7 nucleotides align to TRBD1. Germline CDR1 is SGDLS and CDR2 is YYNGEE. This CDR3 has 15 residues. V lost 1 base, J lost 3 bases, and 7 bases stayed unmatched. The DNA for the CDR3 is TGTGCCAGCAGCGTAACTTTTACAGGGGACTACGAGCAGTACTTC. It yields the protein CASSVTFTGDYEQYF. The full variable domain, with the rest looked up from reference TRBV9 and TRBJ2-7, is DSGVTQTPKHLITATGQRVTLRCSPRSGDLSVYWYQQSLDQGLQFLIQYYNGEERAKGNILERFSAQQFPDLHSELNLSSLELGDSALYFCASSVTFTGDYEQYFGPGTRLTVT.

The genes are TRBV5-4 and TRBJ1-1; D unresolved. Germline lookup yields CDR1 SGHNT and CDR2 YYREEE (reference sequence). CDR3 size: 15 residues. V shed 4 bases and J shed 1 base, with 14 bases lying between them. In DNA form, the CDR3 reads TGTGCCAGCAGCCCGATGAGACACCGGAACACTGAAGCTTTCTTT. Translation gives CASSPMRHRNTEAFF. Full variable domain (outside the CDR3, taken from reference TRBV5-4 and TRBJ1-1): ETGVTQSPTHLIKTRGQQVTLRCSSQSGHNTVSWYQQALGQGPQFIFQYYREEENGRGNFPPRFSGLQFPNYSSELNVNALELDDSALYLCASSPMRHRNTEAFFGQGTRLTVV.

This chain joins TRBV5-8 and TRBJ2-1, with 9 bases matching TRBD2. This CDR3 is built from 15 residues. V shed 1 base and J 6 bases; nucleotides not matched to a gene: 5. Germline values: CDR1 SGHTS, CDR2 YDEGEE. The CDR3 here is CASSLPAGGANEQFF. The CDR3 DNA is TGTGCCAGCAGCTTGCCAGCGGGAGGAGCCAATGAGCAGTTCTTC.

V and J are TRBV4-3 and TRBJ2-1, with D perhaps matching TRBD1 (5 bases). Between the trimmed V and J ends, which lost 1 base and 1 base, there was a span of 8 bases. There are 15 residues in the CDR3. The germline V gene encodes CDR1 LGHNA and CDR2 YSLEER. The DNA of the CDR3 is TGCGCCAGCAGCCAAGGGCAGGGATCCTACAATGAGCAGTTCTTC. It encodes CASSQGQGSYNEQFF.

The CDR3 sequence is CASSGTGRSYEQYF. The CDR3 DNA sequence: TGCGCCAGCAGCGGGACAGGGAGATCCTACGAGCAGTACTTC. V is TRBV5-1 and J is TRBJ2-7; TRBD1 aligns across 9 bases. The V gene's germline CDR1 is SGHRS and CDR2 YFSETQ. The CDR3 is made up of 14 amino acids. The V and J ends lost 4 bases and 1 base, in that order; junction bases with no gene match: 3. Full variable domain (outside the CDR3, taken from reference TRBV5-1 and TRBJ2-7): KAGVTQTPRYLIKTRGQQVTLSCSPISGHRSVSWYQQTPGQGLQFLFEYFSETQRNKGNFPGRFSGRQFSNSRSEMNVSTLELGDSALYLCASSGTGRSYEQYFGPGTRLTVT.

This sequence joins TRBV19 and TRBJ1-1; TRBD1 might be the D (6 bases). Germline CDR1 LNHDA, CDR2 SQIVND (reference sequence). CDR3 length equals 13 residues. With 7 bases removed from V and 7 bases from J, the gap between germline ends came to 16 bases. The CDR3 loop reads CASNQGYDLEAFF. Written as DNA, the CDR3 is TGTGCCAGTAACCAGGGGTATGACCTTGAAGCTTTCTTT.

As to this clone: The same CDR3 arises from other DNA sequences in this sample as well. The rearrangement uses TRBV28 and TRBJ1-2; 7 nucleotides agree with TRBD1. V trimming: 2 bases; J trimming: 4 bases; junction bases outside the gene matches: 1. From germline, CDR1 is MDHEN and CDR2 SYDVKM. This CDR3 comprises 13 residues. The CDR3 protein is CASSLGQAYGYTF. The CDR3 nucleotides are TGTGCCAGCAGTTTAGGACAGGCCTATGGCTACACCTTC.

The chain's CDR3 is CASSMLTGNTEAFF. The CDR3 DNA reads TGTGCCAGTAGTATGCTGACAGGGAACACTGAAGCTTTCTTT. The chain employs TRBV19 and TRBJ1-1, with D possibly being TRBD1 (6 bases). Trimming removed 3 bases from V and 1 base from J, with 9 bases in between. Per the germline V gene, CDR1 is LNHDA and CDR2 is SQIVND (reference sequence). The CDR3 runs 14 residues.

This chain links TRBV5-1 with TRBJ2-3; D is possibly TRBD1 (6 bases). Trimming shortened V by 0 bases and J by 14 bases, and 16 bases separated the two germline ends. The CDR3 has 13 residues. Germline V gene sequence: CDR1 SGHRS, CDR2 YFSETQ. The CDR3: CASSLAWGQPWYF. The DNA of the CDR3 is TGCGCCAGCAGCTTGGCCTGGGGGCAGCCTTGGTATTTT.